The rows below give T cell receptor beta chains drawn from one sample of a study of shared clonotypes between healthy human individuals. Sequencing used immunoSEQ multiplex PCR; TCRdb keeps in-frame clones, though not all of them. This table has a few million clones, around 93% appearing once. Material for sequencing was naive CD8+ T cells from PBMCs. These receptors came from a man aged 18-30 years in good health. Some clones in this sample may be carry-over from other donors' samples. The conserved cysteine and the conserved F or W are not part of the CDR3 here. Fields, in order: V gene, CDR3 protein.

TRBV19 | ASSISPGNQPQH
TRBV27 | ASSYGGNTGELF
TRBV27 | ASRPSGVRGYT
TRBV2 | ASSKTGFYEEQY
TRBV6-5 | ASSYIRASYEQY
TRBV5-1 | ASSTVPSGLGVRAAEAF
TRBV25-1 | ASSESEETQY
TRBV28 | ASSQWGGRVRTEAF
TRBV19 | ASHHPGQRGYT
TRBV2 | ASSGELAGGFDTGELF
TRBV4-1 | ASSQVGAVPEAF
TRBV11-2 | ASSLGSYEQY
TRBV20-1 | SIRAGTEAF
TRBV7-7 | ASSPGGTDAR
TRBV7-9 | ASSPPDRGTDTQY
TRBV4-1 | ASSLGSNQPQH
TRBV30 | AWGMTASSYEQY
TRBV9 | ASSAPGRVTYNEQF
TRBV12-5 | ASGPSGSPNYGYT
TRBV7-9 | ASSPAPFTDTQY